This TCR beta chain was documented in a study of T cell responses to AZD1222 COVID-19 vaccine. Study conclusions and caveats: Possibly, clonal diversity was underestimated; donors were largely white British and included more females. Repertoires in all cases were sampled only once the peak T cell response had passed.

The protocol was immunoSEQ multiplex PCR, while the TCRdb copy is restricted to in-frame clones and leaves out a portion. The sample lists about 110,000 clones, 70% to 90% occurring once. Turning to this clone: Its specificity is unknown.

V was trimmed by 4 bases and J by 14 bases, leaving 15 bases between them. Germline V lookup: CDR1 MNHEY, CDR2 SMNVEV (reference sequence). CDR3 size: 12 residues. This rearrangement joins TRBV27 to TRBJ2-1; the D gene is possibly TRBD2 (5 bases). The receptor's source is an adult who received the AZD1222 COVID-19 vaccine. Specimen: peripheral blood, collected 28 days after the second AZD1222 dose. Here the CDR3 DNA reads TGTGCCAGCAGTTACGCCGAGGGTAGAGAGTTCTTC. Protein sequence: CASSYAEGREFF.